The 9 T cell receptor beta chains below were found in one sample sequenced in a study of cytomegalovirus exposure and HLA in healthy donors. Researchers ran the PCR with 60 Vbeta and 13 Jbeta primers. Profiled with immunoSEQ multiplex PCR; TCRdb holds only in-frame clones, not every one. The sample records approximately 150,000 clones, around 79% being singletons. Sequencing was performed on PBMCs. The source is a male donor in good health and CMV-seropositive.

This clone was seen just once. The gene calls are TRBV30 and TRBJ2-2; D is unresolved. This CDR3 spans 16 amino acids. Germline CDR1 reads GTSNPN; CDR2 reads SVGIG (reference sequence). V was clipped by 3 bases and J by 0 bases, with 14 bases between them. CDR3 residues: CAWSPSTFSNTGELFF. CDR3 bases: TGTGCCTGGAGCCCCTCGACATTTTCGAACACCGGGGAGCTGTTTTTT.

This clone was counted a few times. The chain employs TRBV6-1 and TRBJ1-1, with 9 bases identical to TRBD1. The CDR3 spans 14 residues. Germline V gene sequence: CDR1 MNHNS, CDR2 SASEGT. The ends lost 5 bases at V and 4 bases at J; junction bases unmatched: 5. DNA of the CDR3: TGTGCCAGCAGTTCCCGGGACAGGGTCACTGAAGCTTTCTTT. It is translated as CASSSRDRVTEAFF.

The CDR3 loop is CASRGGSTDTQYF. CDR3 coding DNA: TGTGCCAGCAGAGGCGGGTCCACAGATACGCAGTATTTT. This chain links TRBV9 with TRBJ2-3; D possibly corresponds to TRBD2 (5 bases). Per the germline V gene, CDR1 is SGDLS and CDR2 is YYNGEE. V lost 5 bases, J lost 2 bases, and 9 bases lay in between. This CDR3 has 13 amino acids.

The chain uses TRBV7-9 and TRBJ1-2, with D tentatively TRBD1 (5 bases). V was clipped by 4 bases and J by 4 bases, with 13 bases between them. The germline CDR1 and CDR2 sequences are SEHNR and FQNEAQ (reference sequence). This CDR3 region has 14 residues. The CDR3 loop is CASSWGGFFYGYTF. For the CDR3, the DNA is TGTGCCAGCAGCTGGGGCGGCTTTTTCTATGGCTACACCTTC.

The chain couples TRBV4-2 to TRBJ2-7; weak D call: TRBD1 (6 bases). Germline loops: CDR1 LGHNA, CDR2 YNFKEQ. This CDR3 has 13 residues. Trimming took off 4 bases at V and 4 bases at J, with 11 bases between the two ends. This chain's CDR3 is CASSPRGGYEQYF. In DNA form, the CDR3 reads TGTGCCAGCAGCCCTCGAGGGGGATACGAGCAGTACTTC.

The chain employs TRBV2 and TRBJ2-5; TRBD2 aligns across 10 bases. V lost 7 bases, J lost 3 bases, and 2 bases stayed unmatched. The germline V gene encodes CDR1 SNHLY and CDR2 FYNNEI. CDR3 length: 13 amino acids. The DNA for the CDR3 is TGTGCCAGCAACGGACTAGCGGAAGAGACCCAGTACTTC. It yields the protein CASNGLAEETQYF.

The rearrangement joins TRBV19 to TRBJ1-1, with a weak D call TRBD1 (6 bases). V was cut by 6 bases and J by 1 base, with 15 bases left in between. CDR1 is LNHDA, CDR2 SQIVND, per germline (reference sequence). The CDR3 contains 15 residues. CDR3 DNA: TGTGCCAGTAGCCCCGGGGGGCGGGCGAACACTGAAGCTTTCTTT. Protein: CASSPGGRANTEAFF.

The chain is built from TRBV12-5 and TRBJ2-7; D may be TRBD1 (6 bases). Per the germline V gene, CDR1 is LGHNT and CDR2 is FRNRAP. This CDR3 is 12 amino acids long. Trimming took 6 bases from V and 2 from J, leaving 8 bases between them. DNA of the CDR3: TGTGCTAGTGGGGACAGTCCCTACGAGCAGTACTTC. As protein: CASGDSPYEQYF.

The chain is built from TRBV7-8 and TRBJ2-5; D gene ambiguous. The J call is doubtful: the DNA matches TRBJ2-7 better. The germline gives CDR1 SGHVS, CDR2 FQNEAQ. This CDR3 is built from 13 residues. This CDR3 is CASSYASLYEQYF. In nucleotides, the CDR3 is TGTGCCAGCAGCTACGCGTCCCTCTACGAGCAGTACTTC.